This T cell receptor (beta chain) is from a study of blood T cell repertoires in COVID-19. Study in general: Acute and convalescent COVID-19 specimens originated in the United States, Italy and Spain. Sources were T cells, B-cell-depleted T cells, or PBMCs; the material itself was cDNA or gDNA.

From germline, CDR1 is SGHTA and CDR2 FQGNSA. Unmatched junction bases numbered 12, after V lost 6 bases and J lost 4 bases. This CDR3 is 19 amino acids long. Original analysis: Amplifying reference gene primers gave estimates of nucleated cell counts. TCRdb's copy holds only in-frame clones and misses some; the assay was immunoSEQ multiplex PCR. That table furnishes V, J and clone size, whereas the DNA furnished D and trimming. The sample lists about 380,000 clones; 85% were seen once. Sequencing was performed on peripheral blood. The V gene is TRBV7-2, the J gene TRBJ2-1; 16 nucleotides match TRBD2. The TCR originated in a woman in her late teens or twenties with acute or convalescent COVID-19. The CDR3 is CASRRGLAGGPPRYNEQFF. CDR3 in DNA: TGTGCCAGCAGGAGGGGACTAGCGGGAGGGCCTCCCAGGTACAATGAGCAGTTCTTC.